These 15 T cell receptor beta chains originate from one sample sequenced in a study of cytomegalovirus exposure and HLA in healthy donors. The PCR was carried out with 60 Vbeta primers and 13 Jbeta primers. Some clones are missing from TCRdb's copy, which holds only in-frame ones; the method was immunoSEQ multiplex PCR. The sample has roughly 170,000 clones; more than 60% are singletons. Sequencing was done on a sample of PBMCs. All receptors come from a woman aged 25 to 39 in good health and CMV-seropositive.

The chain has TRBV14 and TRBJ2-7; 11 nucleotides agree with TRBD2. CDR3 length: 17 residues. The V gene's germline CDR1 is SGHDN and CDR2 FVKESK. The J segment lost 5 bases and the V segment lost 6 bases, leaving 15 bases of the junction unmatched. The CDR3: CASSYRDLSGRADEQYF. In DNA, the CDR3 is TGTGCCAGCAGTTACCGAGATCTTAGCGGGAGGGCCGACGAGCAGTACTTC.

The genes are TRBV11-3 and TRBJ1-4; maybe TRBD1 (6 bases). V dropped 5 bases and J dropped 4 bases, with 14 bases sitting between them. CDR3 length: 15 residues. Germline V gene lookup returns CDR1 SGHNT and CDR2 YENEEA. This CDR3 is CASSPQGPFNEKLFF. The CDR3 DNA reads as TGTGCCAGCAGCCCACAGGGACCCTTTAATGAAAAACTGTTTTTT. Full variable domain (missing parts from reference TRBV11-3 and TRBJ1-4): EAGVVQSPRYKIIEKKQPVAFWCNPISGHNTLYWYLQNLGQGPELLIRYENEEAVDDSQLPKDRFSAERLKGVDSTLKIQPAELGDSAVYLCASSPQGPFNEKLFFGSGTQLSVL.

The rearrangement links TRBV20-1 to TRBJ2-7, with D uncertain. Germline V gene lookup returns CDR1 DFQATT and CDR2 SNEGSKA (reference sequence). The CDR3 loop spans 11 amino acids. Trimming pared 0 bases from V and 4 bases from J, leaving 4 bases between. The CDR3 loop is CSARDLYEQYF. CDR3 coding DNA: TGCAGTGCTAGAGATCTATACGAGCAGTACTTC.

The V call is TRBV7-2, the J call TRBJ2-2, with D perhaps TRBD2 (5 bases). Trimming stripped 7 bases from V and 2 bases from J, with 26 bases between. CDR1 is SGHTA, CDR2 FQGNSA, per germline. There are 19 residues in the CDR3. CDR3 sequence (DNA): TGTGCCAGCAACTCCGGGAACTATAAGGGAGTCGATAACACCGGGGAGCTGTTTTTT. It is translated as CASNSGNYKGVDNTGELFF.

This chain links TRBV19 with TRBJ1-4, with D possibly TRBD1 on 6 matching bases. There are 15 residues in the CDR3. Germline V CDR1 and CDR2: LNHDA, SQIVND (reference sequence). V was trimmed by 5 bases and J by 1 base, leaving 11 bases between them. DNA for the CDR3: TGTGCCAGTAGTCGAGCAGGGGTAACTAATGAAAAACTGTTTTTT. It is translated as CASSRAGVTNEKLFF.

Regarding this clone: A junction end diverges from the germline sequence, so it may reflect a read error. The chain couples TRBV11-2 to TRBJ2-3; D is perhaps TRBD1 (5 bases). The CDR3 totals 14 residues. The V gene's germline CDR1 is SGHAT and CDR2 FQNNGV. The CDR3 reads CASRTSYRSDTRYF. As DNA, the CDR3 is TGTGCCAGCAGGACGTCCTACAGGTCAGATACGCGGTATTTT.

CDR3 protein: CAISEGQVLSYEQYF. CDR3 sequence (DNA): TGTGCCATCAGTGAGGGGCAGGTCCTTTCCTACGAGCAGTACTTC. The chain is built from TRBV10-3 and TRBJ2-7; D unclear. The CDR3 sequence is 15 residues long. Germline V gene lookup returns CDR1 ENHRY and CDR2 SYGVKD. With 2 bases removed from V and 1 base from J, the gap between germline ends came to 12 bases.

This clone appeared a few times. The rearrangement joins TRBV29-1 to TRBJ1-1; 9 bases map to TRBD1. Germline V lookup: CDR1 SQVTM, CDR2 ANQGSEA. The CDR3 loop spans 12 amino acids. Trimming cost V 6 bases and J 3 bases; bases outside gene matches: 2. The CDR3 protein is CSVTGGYTEAFF. For the CDR3, the DNA is TGCAGCGTGACAGGGGGGTACACTGAAGCTTTCTTT.

This chain joins TRBV7-3 and TRBJ2-1, with TRBD1 matching over 8 bases. The CDR3 covers 19 residues. V shed 0 bases, J shed 0 bases, and the junction held 10 bases outside the gene matches. CDR1 and CDR2 from the germline V gene are SGHTA and FQGTGA. The CDR3 DNA reads TGTGCCAGCAGCTTAACGTTCTCCCGGACAGGGAGCTCCTACAATGAGCAGTTCTTC. Amino acids: CASSLTFSRTGSSYNEQFF.

The V call is TRBV10-2, the J call TRBJ2-7; 9 bases match TRBD1. This CDR3 has 15 amino acids. V shed 6 bases and J 3 bases; nucleotides not matched to a gene: 9. Germline V gene sequence: CDR1 WSHSY, CDR2 SAAADI. The CDR3 here is CASRAGTGSVYEQYF. The CDR3 DNA reads TGCGCCAGCAGGGCGGGGACAGGGTCGGTCTACGAGCAGTACTTC.

This chain uses TRBV28 with TRBJ1-1; 7 bases line up with TRBD1. This CDR3 has 15 amino acids. J was trimmed by 0 bases and V by 5 bases; bases with no gene match: 6. Looked up from germline, CDR1 is MDHEN and CDR2 is SYDVKM. CDR3 DNA sequence: TGTGCCAGCAGTCCTCTGGGACAGTTGAACACTGAAGCTTTCTTT. Protein sequence: CASSPLGQLNTEAFF.

The V gene is TRBV10-3, the J gene TRBJ2-1; 11 bases fit TRBD2. V shed 3 bases and J 2 bases; nucleotides not matched to a gene: 0. Germline CDR1 reads ENHRY; CDR2 reads SYGVKD. There are 15 residues in the CDR3. CDR3 amino acids: CAISELAGAYNEQFF. The CDR3, as DNA: TGTGCCATCAGTGAACTAGCGGGAGCCTACAATGAGCAGTTCTTC.

The chain has TRBV11-2 and TRBJ2-1; TRBD2 is a possible D gene (6 bases). This CDR3 spans 15 amino acids. The V gene's germline CDR1 is SGHAT and CDR2 FQNNGV. Trimming pared 7 bases from V and 7 bases from J, leaving 20 bases between. CDR3: CASTGTWGVLNEQFF. For the CDR3, the DNA is TGTGCCAGCACCGGAACATGGGGGGTCCTTAATGAGCAGTTCTTC.

V gene TRBV5-6 combines with J gene TRBJ2-7; possible D gene TRBD2, 6 bases. Germline values: CDR1 SGHDT, CDR2 YYEEEE. The CDR3 length is 13 residues. Trimming took 6 bases from V and 2 from J, leaving 12 bases between them. This CDR3 reads CASNGGLTYEQYF. CDR3 sequence (DNA): TGTGCCAGCAACGGCGGACTAACCTACGAGCAGTACTTC.

This CDR3 reads CASSLGEPYEQYF. Here the CDR3 DNA reads TGTGCCAGCAGCTTAGGGGAGCCCTACGAGCAGTACTTC. V gene TRBV7-9 combines with J gene TRBJ2-7, with D possibly being TRBD2 (5 bases). The CDR3 loop spans 13 amino acids. Germline V gene lookup returns CDR1 SEHNR and CDR2 FQNEAQ (reference sequence). V was clipped by 1 base and J by 2 bases, with 6 bases between them.